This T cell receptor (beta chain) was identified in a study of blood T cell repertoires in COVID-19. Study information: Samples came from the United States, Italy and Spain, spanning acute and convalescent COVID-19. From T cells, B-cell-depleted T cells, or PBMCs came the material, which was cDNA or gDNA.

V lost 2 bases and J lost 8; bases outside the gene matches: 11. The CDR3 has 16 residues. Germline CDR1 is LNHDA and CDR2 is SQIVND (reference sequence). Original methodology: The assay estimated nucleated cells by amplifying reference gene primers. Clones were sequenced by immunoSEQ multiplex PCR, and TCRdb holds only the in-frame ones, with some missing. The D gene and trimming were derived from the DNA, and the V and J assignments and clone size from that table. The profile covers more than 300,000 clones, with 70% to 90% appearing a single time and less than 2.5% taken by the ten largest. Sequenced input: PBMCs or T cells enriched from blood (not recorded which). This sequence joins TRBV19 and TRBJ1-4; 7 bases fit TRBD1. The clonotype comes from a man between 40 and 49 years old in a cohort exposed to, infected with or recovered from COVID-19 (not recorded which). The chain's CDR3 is CASSIRGPTGGEKLFF. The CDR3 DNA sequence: TGTGCCAGTAGTATAAGGGGGCCGACCGGAGGGGAAAAACTGTTTTTT. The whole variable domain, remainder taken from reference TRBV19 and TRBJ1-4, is DGGITQSPKYLFRKEGQNVTLSCEQNLNHDAMYWYRQDPGQGLRLIYYSQIVNDFQKGDIAEGYSVSREKKESFPLTVTSAQKNPTAFYLCASSIRGPTGGEKLFFGSGTQLSVL.